This T cell receptor beta chain was found in a study of technical replicates of blood from several donors. Repertoires were generated with immunoSEQ multiplex PCR, while TCRdb's copy carries only in-frame clones and drops some. Seen here are 55,000 to 75,000 clones, 91% observed once, and the top ten hold approximately 4%. Trimming pared 2 bases from V and 2 bases from J, leaving 10 bases between. CDR3 length: 14 residues. The V gene's germline CDR1 is SGHRS and CDR2 YFSETQ. The gene calls are TRBV5-1 and TRBJ1-1; no firm D call. This receptor was obtained from a human donor in good health. Some clones in this sample may be carry-over from other donors' samples. Sequencing input: PBMCs. The CDR3 loop reads CASSLQTSNTEAFF. In nucleotides, the CDR3 is TGCGCCAGCAGCTTACAAACCTCTAACACTGAAGCTTTCTTT.